Reported below is one T cell receptor (beta chain). Its antigen is unidentified. This sample stems from a study of CD8 T cells in ankylosing spondylitis. Points from the study as a whole: With a CD8+ phenotype, disease-linked clones were relatively rare in peripheral blood. Typical of ankylosing spondylitis blood, it appeared, was a TCR beta motif of fewer than ten highly homologous variants. Disease-linked clones were reportedly significantly enriched in matched ankylosing spondylitis synovial fluid. Existing reports had already noted some motif variants in reactive arthritis synovial fluid and blood.

TCRdb reanalysed the 5' RACE reads using MiXCR and keeps one entry per CDR3 protein. The table lists a few hundred thousand distinct CDR3 sequences, 8% of them singletons. The V end was cut by 4 bases, the J end by 9 bases, with 7 bases between. The CDR3 is 11 amino acids. In germline, CDR1 is MNHEY, CDR2 SVGAGI. The receptor comes from a male donor with ankylosing spondylitis. Sequenced input: blood, either unsorted or a sorted T cell fraction (not recorded which). This rearrangement joins TRBV6-5 to TRBJ2-1; D not resolved. In DNA, the CDR3 is TGTGCCAGCAGTTGGTGGGGTGAGCAGTTCTTC. It yields the protein CASSWWGEQFF.